This T cell receptor (beta chain) was sequenced for a study of Ad26.COV2.S vaccination and SARS-CoV-2 variants. About the research overall: In the study, Ad26.COV2.S was injected intramuscularly once, or twice 56 days apart.

A word on this clone: Its antigen is unidentified.

The method was immunoSEQ multiplex PCR; TCRdb's version includes in-frame clones alone and lacks a portion of them. The table records more than 300,000 clones, roughly 84% of them present only once. This CDR3 spans 14 amino acids. Trimming removed 5 bases from V and 3 bases from J, with 11 bases in between. CDR1 SGHAT and CDR2 FQNNGV come from the germline V gene. Treatment: about 20 received Ad26.COV2.S at low or high dose, single or two shots; about 5 received placebo; per-sample allocation not given. Sampling was done on day 63 after the first vaccine or placebo injection. Study-level findings and limits: Marked by substantial breadth, spike-specific CD8+ and CD4+ T cell responses were reportedly seen after vaccination. Responses of T cells in total may have been underestimated by the TCR breadth and depth analyses.

The clonotype comes from a person between 18 and 60 years old who received the Ad26.COV2.S COVID-19 vaccine or a placebo. J is TRBJ2-1 and V is TRBV11-2, with a possible D match to TRBD2 (5 bases). Material: peripheral blood, obtained in a trial of Ad26.COV2.S vaccine versus placebo. CDR3 sequence reads: CASSAGLLYNEQFF. The CDR3 nucleotides are TGTGCCAGCAGCGCCGGACTTCTCTACAATGAGCAGTTCTTC. The variable domain in full, with the rest retrieved from reference TRBV11-2 and TRBJ2-1, is EAGVAQSPRYKIIEKRQSVAFWCNPISGHATLYWYQQILGQGPKLLIQFQNNGVVDDSQLPKDRFSAERLKGVDSTLKIQPAKLEDSAVYLCASSAGLLYNEQFFGPGTRLTVL.